The rows below give T cell receptor beta chains drawn from one sample of a study of cytomegalovirus exposure and HLA in healthy donors. TCRdb's copy holds only in-frame clones and misses some; the assay was immunoSEQ multiplex PCR. The sample shows 100,000 to 120,000 clones, around 86% of them seen only once. The sequencing sample was made of PBMCs. These receptors all stem from a man aged 35 to 55 in good health and CMV-seronegative. CDR3s include the opening cysteine and the closing phenylalanine or tryptophan. A D gene is named only where the DNA matches it firmly. Only some rows state a clone size, as once, few, many or a class for expanded clones.

D	J	size	V	DNA	CDR3
.	TRBJ1-1	few	TRBV5-1	TGCGCCAGCAGCTTGTATGGGGGGGACACTGAAGCTTTCTTT	CASSLYGGDTEAFF
.	TRBJ1-1	.	TRBV7-2	TGTGCCAGCAGCGCCCAGGAGAACACTGAAGCTTTCTTT	CASSAQENTEAFF
.	TRBJ1-2	once	TRBV5-6	TGTGCCAGCAGCTTGGCCCTCGGACAGCTTTTTTATGGCTACACCTTC	CASSLALGQLFYGYTF
TRBD1	TRBJ1-1	.	TRBV28	TGTGCCAGCAGTGGGACAGGGGGCTACACTGAAGCTTTCTTT	CASSGTGGYTEAFF
.	TRBJ1-5	.	TRBV29-1	TGCAGCGTTGGGTCCGGGGGAGAAGGCAATCAGCCCCAGCATTTT	CSVGSGGEGNQPQHF
TRBD1	TRBJ2-2	.	TRBV7-2	TGTGCCAGCAGCTTTCCGACCGGGACAGGGCCCGGGGAGCTGTTTTTT	CASSFPTGTGPGELFF
.	TRBJ1-5	.	TRBV18	TGTGCCAGCTCACAAGCACTTTATCAGCCCCAGCATTTT	CASSQALYQPQHF
.	TRBJ1-6	.	TRBV6-5	TGTGCCAGCAGAGTTCCAGGGGATAATTCACCCCTCCACTTT	CASRVPGDNSPLHF
TRBD1	TRBJ1-6	.	TRBV5-6	TGTGCCAGCATTGGGACAGCGACGAATTCACCCCTCCACTTT	CASIGTATNSPLHF
.	TRBJ2-3	.	TRBV29-1	TGCAGCGTTGTCCGGGGTAGCACAGATACGCAGTATTTT	CSVVRGSTDTQYF
.	TRBJ2-3	.	TRBV5-1	TGCGCCAGCAGCGAAACAGTCACAGATACGCAGTATTTT	CASSETVTDTQYF
TRBD1	TRBJ2-5	.	TRBV18	TGTGCCAGCTCAACGGGGACAGGGCGAGAGACCCAGTACTTC	CASSTGTGRETQYF
TRBD2	TRBJ2-2	.	TRBV9	TGTGCCAGCAGCCCCCGGGGGGGAGAGCTGTTTTTT	CASSPRGGELFF
TRBD1	TRBJ2-2	once	TRBV5-4	TGTGCCAGCAGCTTGAGGGACAGGGGGCAGAACACCGGGGAGCTGTTTTTT	CASSLRDRGQNTGELFF
.	TRBJ1-6	.	TRBV19	TGTGCCAGTACCCCGGACAGAGGAAATTCACCCCTCCACTTT	CASTPDRGNSPLHF
.	TRBJ1-1	.	TRBV7-2	TGTGCCAGCAGCTTGAAGAGCAACACTGAAGCTTTCTTT	CASSLKSNTEAFF
.	TRBJ1-6	.	TRBV6-1	TGTGCCAGCAGTGAAGGGACAGCGGCTTCACCCCTCCACTTT	CASSEGTAASPLHF
.	TRBJ2-2	.	TRBV5-6	TGTGCCAGCAGCTGGGTTATGCAGGGGAACACCGGGGAGCTGTTTTTT	CASSWVMQGNTGELFF
.	TRBJ1-1	.	TRBV28	TGTGCCAGCGGACTTGTGAACACTGAAGCTTTCTTT	CASGLVNTEAFF
.	TRBJ1-6	once	TRBV9	TGTGCCAGCAGCGTAGCGGGGGTGGGGACGACCAATTCACCCCTCCACTTT	CASSVAGVGTTNSPLHF
.	TRBJ2-2	.	TRBV5-1	TGCGCCAGCAGCTTGGGGTCGGCAGGGATAAACACCGGGGAGCTGTTTTTT	CASSLGSAGINTGELFF
.	TRBJ1-3	.	TRBV5-1	TGCGCCAGCAGCTTAGCAGGGTCTGCCGGAAACACCATATATTTT	CASSLAGSAGNTIYF
.	TRBJ1-2	.	TRBV2	TGTGCGTGCTCACTTCGGGGGACCCCGGCGAGCTACACCTTC	CACSLRGTPASYTF
.	TRBJ2-3	.	TRBV6-6	TGTGCCAGCATCCAGGGGGGTCATGGCACAGATACGCAGTATTTT	CASIQGGHGTDTQYF
TRBD1	TRBJ2-1	.	TRBV5-1	TGCGCCAGCAGCTTCCGGGACAGGGCCAATGAGCAGTTCTTC	CASSFRDRANEQFF
.	TRBJ1-1	.	TRBV7-2	TGTGCCAGCAGACCCCGAGGGGGTGGGACTGAAGCTTTCTTT	CASRPRGGGTEAFF
TRBD1	TRBJ1-1	.	TRBV6-5	TGTGCCAGCAGTTACTCGGCAGGGGGGAACACTGAAGCTTTCTTT	CASSYSAGGNTEAFF
.	TRBJ2-1	once	TRBV10-2	TGCGCCAGCTTCTCTAGTGTGGGCAATGAGCAGTTCTTC	CASFSSVGNEQFF
.	TRBJ2-1	once	TRBV6-5	TGTGCCAGCGGCGGTTACAATGAGCAGTTCTTC	CASGGYNEQFF
.	TRBJ2-1	.	TRBV29-1	TGCAGCACACCCTGGGAAGGGGCCGAACAGTTCTTC	CSTPWEGAEQFF